Below, one T cell receptor beta chain is given with its context. This entry is derived from a study of T-cell memory formation after mild COVID-19. Via MiXCR, TCRdb re-called the 5' RACE reads, giving one row per CDR3 protein. Of 120,000 to 150,000 distinct CDR3 sequences listed, approximately 5.7% are singletons. The V and J ends lost 4 bases and 7 bases respectively, with 17 bases between them. Germline V lookup: CDR1 SGHNT, CDR2 YYREEE (reference sequence). This CDR3 has 14 amino acids. Sequencing was carried out using PBMCs or a T cell subset sorted from them (not recorded which). This chain uses TRBV5-4 with TRBJ1-1, with a tentative D call TRBD1 (6 bases). The receptor's source is an adult woman who had mild COVID-19 (a few samples of this study predate the infection). Cell type and time point are not known. This CDR3 reads CASSPGGGRDEAFF. Written as DNA, the CDR3 is TGTGCCAGCAGCCCAGGAGGGGGTCGGGATGAAGCTTTCTTT.